The 10 T cell receptor beta chains below come from one sample, sequenced in a study of cytomegalovirus exposure and HLA in healthy donors. The PCR had 60 Vbeta and 13 Jbeta primers. Using immunoSEQ multiplex PCR, the repertoire was profiled, and TCRdb retains in-frame clones only, with some absent. Of about 140,000 clones listed, about 80% are singletons. Input material: PBMCs. Every receptor here comes from a man aged 35-49 years in good health and CMV-seropositive.

The chain has TRBV30 and TRBJ2-3, with TRBD2 matching 11 bases. The CDR3 is 14 amino acids. V dropped 2 bases and J dropped 5; count of bases not matched to a gene: 3. Germline CDR1 GTSNPN, CDR2 SVGIG (reference sequence). CDR3 in DNA: TGTGCCTGGAGTCAGGGGACTAGCGGAGATACGCAGTATTTT. Its protein is CAWSQGTSGDTQYF.

This clone was seen more than once but under ten times. The gene calls are TRBV5-1 and TRBJ2-3; D might be TRBD2 (6 bases). The germline V gene has CDR1 SGHRS and CDR2 YFSETQ. There are 14 residues in the CDR3. The V gene lost 6 bases and the J gene lost 0 bases, with 11 bases spanning the gap. Here the CDR3 reads CASTMGTSTDTQYF. The CDR3, as DNA: TGCGCCAGCACCATGGGGACTAGCACAGATACGCAGTATTTT.

This chain connects TRBV30 to TRBJ1-2; D gene uncertain. CDR1 is GTSNPN, CDR2 SVGIG, per germline (reference sequence). The V and J ends lost 7 bases and 8 bases respectively, with 14 bases between them. This CDR3 spans 11 amino acids. CDR3 DNA: TGTGCCTTAGAGAGGGCCCGCGGCTACACCTTC. Translation gives CALERARGYTF. The variable domain in full, completed from reference TRBV30 and TRBJ1-2, reads SQTIHQWPATLVQPVGSPLSLECTVEGTSNPNLYWYRQAAGRGLQLLFYSVGIGQISSEVPQNLSASRPQDRQFILSSKKLLLSDSGFYLCALERARGYTFGSGTRLTVV.

This chain connects TRBV6-6 to TRBJ1-4, with D possibly matching TRBD1 (5 bases). Germline V gene data show CDR1 as MNHNY and CDR2 as SVGAGI (reference sequence). V was clipped by 2 bases and J by 7 bases, with 11 bases between them. CDR3 length: 14 amino acids. The CDR3 DNA is TGTGCCAGCAGTTACCAGGGACTCGGTGAAAAACTGTTTTTT. Protein product: CASSYQGLGEKLFF.

V gene TRBV7-9 combines with J gene TRBJ2-7, with D perhaps matching TRBD1 (6 bases). Germline V lookup: CDR1 SEHNR, CDR2 FQNEAQ (reference sequence). Trimming left V 5 bases short and J 2 bases short, with 13 bases between. The CDR3 runs to 14 residues. DNA for the CDR3: TGTGCCAGCAGCCATAGGACAGCCCCCTACGAGCAGTACTTC. Amino acid sequence: CASSHRTAPYEQYF.

The rearrangement uses TRBV30 and TRBJ1-6, with 7 bases matching TRBD1. The length of the CDR3 is 13 residues. V shed 7 bases and J 7 bases; nucleotides not matched to a gene: 7. The germline CDR1 and CDR2 sequences are GTSNPN and SVGIG (reference sequence). CDR3 residues: CASRQGPNSPLHF. CDR3 DNA sequence: TGTGCCTCCAGACAGGGACCGAATTCACCCCTCCACTTT. The full variable domain, rest sourced from reference TRBV30 and TRBJ1-6, is SQTIHQWPATLVQPVGSPLSLECTVEGTSNPNLYWYRQAAGRGLQLLFYSVGIGQISSEVPQNLSASRPQDRQFILSSKKLLLSDSGFYLCASRQGPNSPLHFGNGTRLTVT.

This clone was counted between two and nine times. Other DNA sequences in this specimen translate into the identical CDR3. The rearrangement joins TRBV10-1 to TRBJ1-1; D not certain. Germline V lookup: CDR1 WNHNN, CDR2 SYGVQD (reference sequence). The length of the CDR3 is 12 residues. V lost 3 bases to trimming and J lost 1 base, with 3 bases between them. The CDR3 spells CASSDRNTEAFF. CDR3 sequence (DNA): TGCGCCAGCAGTGACCGGAACACTGAAGCTTTCTTT.

Only one count was recorded for this clone. CDR3 residues: CASSDGDQPQHF. DNA for the CDR3: TGTGCCAGCAGTGACGGTGATCAGCCCCAGCATTTT. V gene TRBV2 combines with J gene TRBJ1-5; D is unclear. V dropped 3 bases and J dropped 5 bases, with 5 bases sitting between them. The CDR3 runs 12 residues. Looked up from germline, CDR1 is SNHLY and CDR2 is FYNNEI.

The chain is built from TRBV29-1 and TRBJ2-3, with a tentative D call TRBD2 (6 bases). Germline CDR1 and CDR2: SQVTM and ANQGSEA. V lost 6 bases to trimming and J lost 5 bases, with 9 bases between them. This CDR3 has 11 residues. The DNA for the CDR3 is TGCAGCGTCCACGGGGGAGATACGCAGTATTTT. Its translation is CSVHGGDTQYF.

The chain carries TRBV11-3 and TRBJ2-1; D not resolved. CDR3 length: 15 residues. V was shortened by 8 bases and J by 4 bases, with 18 bases between the two germline ends. Germline values: CDR1 SGHNT, CDR2 YENEEA. Written as DNA, the CDR3 is TGTGCCAGCTCGACCGCGGTTCGGTCTTACAATGAGCAGTTCTTC. It yields the protein CASSTAVRSYNEQFF.